This TCR beta chain was sequenced for a study of OX40 agonist ivuxolimab in advanced cancers. Concerning the study at large: Ivuxolimab, which targeted the costimulatory receptor OX40 (CD134), was an agonistic, fully human IgG2 monoclonal antibody. Intravenous ivuxolimab was administered to patients every 2 weeks at six dose levels: 0.01, 0.1, 0.3, 1.5, 3 and 10 mg/kg. Among the roughly 52 dose-escalation patients, some 19 had hepatocellular carcinoma, 15 or so melanoma, 9 renal cell carcinoma and 9 head and neck cancer. The paper covers the monotherapy dose-escalation part of the phase I ivuxolimab trial, which included N = 52 patients. The purpose of peripheral TCRbeta sequencing was to test whether ivuxolimab changed TCR sequence diversity and led to clonal T-cell expansion. A male proportion of almost 85% and a mean age of about 60 years, ranging from about 20 to 80, were recorded for the dose-escalation cohort. Three dose-escalation patients achieved partial responses, one with hepatocellular carcinoma and two with cutaneous melanoma. Prior anti-PD-1, anti-PD-L1 or anti-CTLA-4 therapy was permitted, and checkpoint inhibitors had been received by about 36% of dose-escalation patients. Points the paper makes about the study in general: Which antigens the clonally expanded peripheral T cells were specific for was not determined. Low levels of normalized T-cell clonal expansion were also seen in some patients who did not respond. In the 0.1-3.0 mg/kg groups, partial responders were among the patients with the lowest normalized peripheral clonal expansion, particularly in CD8+ T cells. After ivuxolimab, CD8+ T cells had more expanded clones than CD4+ T cells on average. At doses from 0.1 to 3.0 mg/kg, clonal expansion was seen in both CD4+ and CD8+ blood T cells between baseline and week 6.

To sequence the TCRbeta CDR3 region, genomic DNA was isolated from the sorted cells. The immunoSEQ Assay was used to sequence the TCRbeta CDR3 regions. TCRdb retrieved this table from immuneACCESS and kept in-frame rearrangements only. Not all clones are present; in checked studies, unresolved V genes account for under half, and no reason is known for the remainder. The table for this sample lists 30,000 to 45,000 clones; roughly four fifths of them were counted only once. About 1.8% of the sample belongs to the ten largest clones. Patients with autoimmune disease history or receiving systemic immunosuppression were excluded from the trial. In every dose cohort, peripheral blood was drawn for TCR sequencing at baseline, cycle 4 day 1, and cycle 7 day 1. The samples were taken from a phase I, first-in-human, multicenter, open-label dose-escalation trial of ivuxolimab. The trial enrolled adults with locally advanced or metastatic head and neck squamous cell, hepatocellular, melanoma or renal cell carcinoma. CD4+ and CD8+ T cells were sorted separately from peripheral blood before TCR sequencing.

Comments on this clone: Its antigen is unknown. No base quality information exists; no much larger clone differs at one position.

Sequencing was performed on CD4+ or CD8+ T cells sorted from blood, taken in a trial of the OX40 agonist ivuxolimab. This clonotype originated in an adult with an advanced solid tumor such as melanoma, head and neck, liver or kidney cancer.

The CDR3 loop reads CASSPLRQANTGELFF. At the DNA level, the sequence is TGTGCCAGCTCACCACTGCGGCAGGCCAACACCGGGGAGCTGTTTTTT. The chain employs TRBV18 and TRBJ2-2; no D segment can be confidently identified. Taken from the germline V gene, the CDR1 and CDR2 loops are KGHSH and LQKENI. The CDR3 sequence holds 16 residues, the cysteine and phenylalanine included. This entry keeps only the CDR3 DNA: 48 bases, framed from base 1. V loses 1 base of germline sequence and J loses 2 bases, and the interval between the two ends is 11 bases.